This T cell receptor beta chain comes out of a study of shared clonotypes between healthy human individuals. Some clones are missing from TCRdb's copy, which holds only in-frame ones; the method was immunoSEQ multiplex PCR. The sample holds approximately 1.4 million clones, around 98% seen once. CDR3 length: 16 residues. V shed 9 bases and J shed 0 bases, with 21 bases lying between them. Germline V lookup: CDR1 SNHLY, CDR2 FYNNEI. This receptor was obtained from a young man in good health. The chain uses TRBV2 and TRBJ2-7; possible D gene TRBD2, 6 bases. Sample: naive CD4+ T cells sorted from blood. Documented subset: CD45RA+ positively selected. In DNA, the CDR3 is TGTGCCAGTACGCTAAACGAACGGGGACTCTCCTACGAGCAGTACTTC. Translation gives CASTLNERGLSYEQYF.